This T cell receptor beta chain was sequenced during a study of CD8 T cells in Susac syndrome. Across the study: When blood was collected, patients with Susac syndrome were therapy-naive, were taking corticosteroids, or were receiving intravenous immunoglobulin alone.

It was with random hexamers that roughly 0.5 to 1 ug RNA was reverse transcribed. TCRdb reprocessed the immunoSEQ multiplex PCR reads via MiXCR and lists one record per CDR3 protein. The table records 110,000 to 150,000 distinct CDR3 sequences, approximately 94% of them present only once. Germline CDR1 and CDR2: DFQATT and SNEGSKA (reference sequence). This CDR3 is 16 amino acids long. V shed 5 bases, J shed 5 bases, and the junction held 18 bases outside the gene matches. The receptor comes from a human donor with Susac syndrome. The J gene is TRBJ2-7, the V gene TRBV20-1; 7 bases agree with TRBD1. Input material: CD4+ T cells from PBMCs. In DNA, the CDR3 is TGCAGTGCTGCCCCGAGGACGACAGGGAGAGGCCACGAGCAGTACTTC. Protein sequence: CSAAPRTTGRGHEQYF.